This entry features one TCR beta chain sequence. Its target is unknown. These data originate in a study of T cell responses to AZD1222 COVID-19 vaccine. Study-wide findings and caveats: Mostly white British, mostly female donors; authors suggested clonal diversity may be underestimated.

Sequencing was performed with immunoSEQ multiplex PCR; in TCRdb, only in-frame clones are kept and a portion is missing. The sample shows some 180,000 clones, approximately 92% of them seen only once. The germline V gene has CDR1 WNHNN and CDR2 SYGVQD (reference sequence). The CDR3 runs to 16 residues. Trimming left V 6 bases short and J 0 bases short, with 14 bases between. The material sequenced was peripheral blood, taken on day 0 of AZD1222 vaccination. The receptor comes from an adult in good health. The V and J genes are TRBV10-1 and TRBJ1-4; weak D call: TRBD1 (5 bases). In nucleotides, the CDR3 is TGCGCCAGCAGAGATGACAGATTTGCAACTAATGAAAAACTGTTTTTT. Translation: CASRDDRFATNEKLFF.